The 32 T cell receptor beta chains listed next were all sequenced from one sample in a study of T cells expressing NK-cell markers. TCRdb reprocessed the 5' RACE reads and stores each CDR3 protein as one record, lacking DNA. The table lists several thousand distinct CDR3 sequences. Material for sequencing was blood T cells: a sorted CD56 or NKG2C T cell subset, CD4+ or CD8+ T cells, or bulk PBMC T cells (not recorded which). Source of these receptors: a man in his late teens or twenties in good health.

The rearrangement joins TRBV5-1 to TRBJ2-1; the D gene TCRdb calls, TRBD1, cannot be checked with no DNA. In germline, CDR1 is SGHRS, CDR2 YFSETQ. The CDR3 extends over 16 amino acids. CDR3 loop: CASTSLRQGAYNEQFF. Full variable domain (missing parts from reference TRBV5-1 and TRBJ2-1): KAGVTQTPRYLIKTRGQQVTLSCSPISGHRSVSWYQQTPGQGLQFLFEYFSETQRNKGNFPGRFSGRQFSNSRSEMNVSTLELGDSALYLCASTSLRQGAYNEQFFGPGTRLTVL.

This clonotype registers medium-sized by frequency. CDR3 loop: CASITQGGNSPLHF. The chain is built from TRBV28 and TRBJ1-6; the D gene TCRdb calls, TRBD1, cannot be checked with no DNA. Germline values: CDR1 MDHEN, CDR2 SYDVKM. The CDR3 contains 14 residues.

This clonotype shows up as medium-sized by frequency. The chain recombines TRBV29-1 with TRBJ1-5; the D call of TRBD1 rests on TCRdb alone, since no DNA is present to check it. Germline V gene sequence: CDR1 SQVTM, CDR2 ANQGSEA. This CDR3 is built from 13 residues. This CDR3 is CSPPPGVNQPQHF.

Its frequency marks this clonotype as medium-sized. J is TRBJ2-1 and V is TRBV4-2; TCRdb picks TRBD1, but there is no DNA to check that call. The CDR3 is 14 residues long. Germline-derived CDR1 and CDR2 are LGHNA and YNFKEQ. The CDR3 sequence is CASSQWGGPDEQFF.

The chain links TRBV11-3 to TRBJ2-5; no DNA is available, so the TRBD1 call from TCRdb remains unchecked. This CDR3 comprises 16 residues. Germline V gene sequence: CDR1 SGHNT, CDR2 YENEEA. CDR3 loop: CASSDRQGGGQETQYF.

J is TRBJ2-2 and V is TRBV30; TCRdb's assignment of TRBD2 cannot be checked, as there is no DNA. The CDR3 runs 18 residues. The germline V gene has CDR1 GTSNPN and CDR2 SVGIG (reference sequence). The CDR3 spells CAWSVYGLAGGNTGELFF.

The chain carries TRBV7-3 and TRBJ2-1. This CDR3 spans 13 amino acids. Germline V CDR1 and CDR2: SGHTA, FQGTGA. The CDR3: CASSLTVENEQFF.

This clonotype is identified as medium-sized from frequency. V gene TRBV5-1 combines with J gene TRBJ2-1; the D gene TCRdb calls, TRBD2, cannot be checked with no DNA. The CDR3 spans 17 residues. The germline V gene has CDR1 SGHRS and CDR2 YFSETQ. CDR3 protein: CASSYSPSGRSYNEQFF.

The rearrangement joins TRBV7-9 to TRBJ2-7; TCRdb lists TRBD1, though no DNA is available to test this call. CDR3 length: 15 residues. Germline V gene sequence: CDR1 SEHNR, CDR2 FQNEAQ (reference sequence). Here the CDR3 reads CASSLTTGAPYEQYF.

By frequency, this clonotype registers medium-sized. This chain joins TRBV7-7 and TRBJ2-2; TCRdb designates TRBD1, a call that cannot be tested without DNA. Germline V gives CDR1 SSHAT, CDR2 FNYEAQ (reference sequence). The CDR3 consists of 17 residues. The CDR3 loop reads CASSLTTGGVGTGELFF.

This clonotype ranks as medium-sized (0.01 to 0.1%) in terms of frequency. V and J are TRBV29-1 and TRBJ2-2; no DNA is available, so the TRBD1 call from TCRdb remains unchecked. The CDR3 runs to 13 residues. Germline CDR1 is SQVTM and CDR2 is ANQGSEA. The CDR3 region is CSAAAGGTGELFF.

By frequency, this clonotype registers medium-sized (0.01 to 0.1%). This sequence joins TRBV9 and TRBJ1-2. The CDR3 loop spans 12 amino acids. CDR1 and CDR2 from the germline V gene are SGDLS and YYNGEE. The CDR3 sequence: CASSVGPYGYTF.

This clonotype is identified as medium-sized from frequency. The rearrangement links TRBV24-1 to TRBJ2-5; TCRdb calls TRBD1, which cannot be checked without DNA. CDR1 is KGHDR, CDR2 SFDVKD, per germline. The CDR3 is made up of 14 amino acids. CDR3 sequence reads: CATSDPGRMGTQYF.

The chain couples TRBV23-1 to TRBJ1-5; TCRdb selects TRBD1, and the lack of DNA leaves this call unchecked. Being an ORF, TRBV23-1 has a function that is uncertain. The length of the CDR3 is 15 residues. The CDR3 sequence: CASIPPGNGHQPQHF.

This clonotype counts as medium-sized (0.01 to 0.1%) by frequency. The chain carries TRBV6-2 or TRBV6-3 and TRBJ1-5. The CDR3 covers 14 residues. CDR1 is MNHEY and CDR2 is SVGEGT in the germline V gene. CDR3 protein: CASRPALPYQPQHF.

CDR3: CASSQGTGTANTGELFF. This chain uses TRBV14 with TRBJ2-2; there is no DNA to check the TCRdb D call of TRBD1. Germline assignment: CDR1 SGHDN and CDR2 FVKESK. This CDR3 has 17 amino acids.

This clonotype is labeled medium-sized based on frequency. The rearrangement links TRBV29-1 to TRBJ1-1; the TCRdb call, TRBD1, lacks DNA for checking. Germline V gene lookup returns CDR1 SQVTM and CDR2 ANQGSEA. The CDR3 loop spans 11 amino acids. CDR3 sequence: CSVVPHFEAFF.

This clonotype registers medium-sized by frequency. The chain joins TRBV4-2 to TRBJ2-2. The CDR3 is made up of 16 amino acids. Germline assignment: CDR1 LGHNA and CDR2 YNFKEQ. CDR3 loop: CASSQDGLSDTGELFF.

In terms of frequency, this clonotype is medium-sized. This chain connects TRBV6-2 or TRBV6-3 to TRBJ2-2; TCRdb designates TRBD1, a call that cannot be tested without DNA. CDR3 length: 13 amino acids. Per germline, CDR1 MNHEY and CDR2 SVGEGT. The chain's CDR3 is CASSRQGAGELFF.

This clonotype is called medium-sized based on its frequency. The chain couples TRBV4-1 to TRBJ2-2; the TCRdb D gene call, TRBD2, has no DNA to confirm it. This CDR3 has 17 amino acids. Germline V gives CDR1 MGHRA, CDR2 YSYEKL. CDR3 in amino acids: CASSQGQAGGPTGELFF.

This clonotype counts as medium-sized by frequency. The rearrangement joins TRBV6-1 to TRBJ2-3; with no DNA, the TCRdb D assignment of TRBD2 cannot be verified. Germline V gene lookup returns CDR1 MNHNS and CDR2 SASEGT. There are 15 residues in the CDR3. The chain's CDR3 is CASTDGTRIRDTQYF.

The gene calls are TRBV6-1 and TRBJ1-5; TCRdb gives TRBD1 as the D gene, but with no DNA this cannot be confirmed. CDR3 length: 14 residues. In germline, CDR1 is MNHNS, CDR2 SASEGT. The CDR3 region is CASSARGADQPQHF.

This clonotype is labeled medium-sized (0.01 to 0.1%) based on frequency. The V call is TRBV6-1, the J call TRBJ2-1; TCRdb's assignment of TRBD2 cannot be checked, as there is no DNA. Germline V CDR1 and CDR2: MNHNS, SASEGT. The CDR3 is 14 amino acids. CDR3 region: CASKPLREINEQFF.

The gene calls are TRBV4-1 and TRBJ2-5; TCRdb designates TRBD1, a call that cannot be tested without DNA. The CDR3 sequence is 13 residues long. CDR1 and CDR2 from the germline V gene are MGHRA and YSYEKL. CDR3 loop: CASSDQGQETQYF.

By frequency, this clonotype is medium-sized (0.01 to 0.1%). The V gene is TRBV28, the J gene TRBJ1-5. Germline CDR1 MDHEN, CDR2 SYDVKM. This CDR3 has 14 amino acids. CDR3 protein: CASSFSGFSQPQHF.

CDR3 loop: CASSTAVSYEQYF. The V gene is TRBV19, the J gene TRBJ2-7. CDR3 size: 13 residues. Germline V gene data show CDR1 as LNHDA and CDR2 as SQIVND (reference sequence). The full variable domain, rest sourced from reference TRBV19 and TRBJ2-7, is DGGITQSPKYLFRKEGQNVTLSCEQNLNHDAMYWYRQDPGQGLRLIYYSQIVNDFQKGDIAEGYSVSREKKESFPLTVTSAQKNPTAFYLCASSTAVSYEQYFGPGTRLTVT.

Frequency places this clonotype as medium-sized. The chain recombines TRBV7-3 with TRBJ2-7. The CDR3 is 13 residues long. Germline V lookup: CDR1 SGHTA, CDR2 FQGTGA. The CDR3 loop reads CASSSGSEYEQYF.

Frequency places this clonotype as medium-sized. The chain recombines TRBV11-3 with TRBJ2-3; TCRdb indicates TRBD2, and absent DNA this call remains unverified. The CDR3 totals 15 residues. Germline loops: CDR1 SGHNT, CDR2 YENEEA. CDR3 region: CASSLAGGPPDTQYF.

The rearrangement joins TRBV7-9 to TRBJ1-2; the TCRdb call, TRBD1, lacks DNA for checking. Germline V gene sequence: CDR1 SEHNR, CDR2 FQNEAQ (reference sequence). The CDR3 contains 17 residues. This CDR3 is CASSIHNRPTGPYGYTF.

Measured by frequency, this clonotype is medium-sized. The chain couples TRBV3-1 to TRBJ2-1; the TCRdb call, TRBD2, lacks DNA for checking. The CDR3 extends over 15 amino acids. Germline-derived CDR1 and CDR2 are LGHDT and YNNKEL (reference sequence). CDR3 residues: CASSLRGGRDDEQFF.

Frequency places this clonotype as medium-sized (0.01 to 0.1%). V and J are TRBV27 and TRBJ1-6; TCRdb designates TRBD1, a call that cannot be tested without DNA. The length of the CDR3 is 15 residues. The germline gives CDR1 MNHEY, CDR2 SMNVEV (reference sequence). CDR3 protein: CASSLSPGGNSPLHF.

This clonotype shows up as medium-sized by frequency. This rearrangement joins TRBV7-9 to TRBJ2-1; TCRdb indicates TRBD1, and absent DNA this call remains unverified. Germline loops: CDR1 SEHNR, CDR2 FQNEAQ (reference sequence). The CDR3 is made up of 14 amino acids. The CDR3 reads CASSYTTAGNEQFF.